A selection of T cell receptor beta chains follows, all from one sample in a study of T cells in Graves' hyperthyroidism and ophthalmopathy. TCRdb passed the multiplex PCR reads through MiXCR, listing each CDR3 protein once. Of under 650,000 distinct CDR3 sequences in the sample, around 16% were seen once. Sequencing was performed on blood. These TCRs come from a woman under 40 with Graves' hyperthyroidism. The CDR3 runs from the conserved cysteine through the conserved F or W. Each record gives: clone size, V gene, J gene, D gene, CDR3 DNA, CDR3 protein. A D gene is named only where the DNA matches it firmly. A clone size is listed for some rows: how often the clone was seen (once, few, many), or a class if it is expanded.

abundance: many
v_gene: TRBV5-5
j_gene: TRBJ2-1
d_gene: TRBD2
CDR3nt: TGTGCCAGCAGCCCCGGGACTAGTATGTCGGATGAGCAGTTCTTC
CDR3aa: CASSPGTSMSDEQFF

abundance: few
v_gene: TRBV30
j_gene: TRBJ2-5
d_gene: TRBD2
CDR3nt: TGTGCCTGGAGGAGTGACCGAACTAGCGGGAGGGTTCGAGAGGCCCAGTACTTC
CDR3aa: CAWRSDRTSGRVREAQYF

abundance: .
v_gene: TRBV7-3
j_gene: TRBJ2-7
d_gene: .
CDR3nt: TGCGCCAGCAGCCAAGATCGATCCGGGGAAAGCTACGAGCAGTACTTC
CDR3aa: CASSQDRSGESYEQYF

abundance: .
v_gene: TRBV6-1
j_gene: TRBJ1-2
d_gene: TRBD1
CDR3nt: TGTGCCATTCGACAGGGGAACTATGGCTACACCTTC
CDR3aa: CAIRQGNYGYTF

abundance: many
v_gene: TRBV6-1
j_gene: TRBJ2-5
d_gene: TRBD1
CDR3nt: TGTGCCAGCAGCTTCGATACCGGGACAGGCGAGACCCAGTACTTC
CDR3aa: CASSFDTGTGETQYF

abundance: few
v_gene: TRBV20-1
j_gene: TRBJ1-2
d_gene: TRBD1
CDR3nt: TGCAGTGCGGGACAGGGGGCGCAAGATGGCTACACCTTC
CDR3aa: CSAGQGAQDGYTF

abundance: few
v_gene: TRBV2
j_gene: TRBJ2-5
d_gene: .
CDR3nt: TGTGCCAGCAGGGGTTTAAGACAGCAAGAGACCCAGTACTTC
CDR3aa: CASRGLRQQETQYF

abundance: few
v_gene: TRBV11-3
j_gene: TRBJ2-3
d_gene: .
CDR3nt: TGTGCCAGCAGCTTGTGCGGGGTTTCCCCCGATACGCAGTATTTT
CDR3aa: CASSLCGVSPDTQYF

abundance: .
v_gene: TRBV18
j_gene: TRBJ2-1
d_gene: .
CDR3nt: TGTGCCAGCTCACGACAGCAAGAGAGCTACAATGAGCAGTTCTTC
CDR3aa: CASSRQQESYNEQFF

abundance: few
v_gene: TRBV4-3
j_gene: TRBJ1-1
d_gene: .
CDR3nt: TGCGCCAGCAGCCAGCTTCGTGGGGTGACTGAAGCTTTCTTT
CDR3aa: CASSQLRGVTEAFF

abundance: many
v_gene: TRBV3-1
j_gene: TRBJ2-2
d_gene: .
CDR3nt: TGTGCCAGCAGCCGGATACCTCTCGACACCGGGGAGCTGTTTTTT
CDR3aa: CASSRIPLDTGELFF

abundance: many
v_gene: TRBV7-2
j_gene: TRBJ2-7
d_gene: .
CDR3nt: TGTGCCAGCAGCCCCGGGACTGGTCGCGAGCAGTACTTC
CDR3aa: CASSPGTGREQYF

abundance: many
v_gene: TRBV20-1
j_gene: TRBJ2-3
d_gene: .
CDR3nt: TGCAGTGCTGCTTCAGAGGGGGAGGGGTGGGATACGCAGTATTTT
CDR3aa: CSAASEGEGWDTQYF

abundance: few
v_gene: TRBV13
j_gene: TRBJ2-7
d_gene: .
CDR3nt: TGTGCCAGCAGCCCCCCATCTCGTTTGGGCGGCCTCTACGAGCAGTACTTC
CDR3aa: CASSPPSRLGGLYEQYF

abundance: many
v_gene: TRBV20-1
j_gene: TRBJ2-7
d_gene: .
CDR3nt: TGCAGTGCTAGACTAAACCCGGACGAGCAGTACTTC
CDR3aa: CSARLNPDEQYF

abundance: many
v_gene: TRBV10-3
j_gene: TRBJ2-7
d_gene: .
CDR3nt: TGTGCCTCCCGCAGGGGGGTGGGTAACGAGCAGTACTTC
CDR3aa: CASRRGVGNEQYF

abundance: .
v_gene: TRBV7-2
j_gene: TRBJ2-1
d_gene: TRBD2
CDR3nt: TGTGCCAGCACCCTTAGCGGGGTTTACAATGAGCAGTTCTTC
CDR3aa: CASTLSGVYNEQFF

abundance: many
v_gene: TRBV18
j_gene: TRBJ2-1
d_gene: .
CDR3nt: TGTGCCAGCTCACCACAGGGTCAGAACAATGAGCAGTTCTTC
CDR3aa: CASSPQGQNNEQFF

abundance: .
v_gene: TRBV20-1
j_gene: TRBJ1-2
d_gene: TRBD1
CDR3nt: TGCAGTGCTCCCAGGACAGGGAATGACGGCTACACCTTC
CDR3aa: CSAPRTGNDGYTF

abundance: .
v_gene: TRBV5-1
j_gene: TRBJ2-7
d_gene: .
CDR3nt: TGCGCCAGCAGCTTGGAGCCCAGGGAACCCTACGAGCAGTACTTC
CDR3aa: CASSLEPREPYEQYF

abundance: many
v_gene: TRBV29-1
j_gene: TRBJ1-1
d_gene: TRBD1
CDR3nt: TGCAGCGTTGCTACGACAGGGGCAACTGAAGCTTTCTTT
CDR3aa: CSVATTGATEAFF

abundance: many
v_gene: TRBV5-1
j_gene: TRBJ2-7
d_gene: TRBD1
CDR3nt: TGCGCCAGCAGCTTGGACGACAGGGCGTCCTACGAGCAGTACTTC
CDR3aa: CASSLDDRASYEQYF

abundance: many
v_gene: TRBV3-1
j_gene: TRBJ2-1
d_gene: TRBD2
CDR3nt: TGTGCCAGCAGCCGCCTAGCGGGAGCGTACAATGAGCAGTTCTTC
CDR3aa: CASSRLAGAYNEQFF

abundance: many
v_gene: TRBV28
j_gene: TRBJ2-1
d_gene: .
CDR3nt: TGTGCCAGCAGCTTTCGGGGGAAGTACAATGAGCAGTTCTTC
CDR3aa: CASSFRGKYNEQFF

abundance: many
v_gene: TRBV6-1
j_gene: TRBJ1-6
d_gene: TRBD1
CDR3nt: TGTGCCAGCAGTTACAAGTGGACAGGGATCAGGTCACCCCTCCACTTT
CDR3aa: CASSYKWTGIRSPLHF

abundance: many
v_gene: TRBV5-1
j_gene: TRBJ2-1
d_gene: TRBD2
CDR3nt: TGCGCCAGCAGTAGCGGGGCCGCGCACAATGAGCAGTTCTTC
CDR3aa: CASSSGAAHNEQFF

abundance: .
v_gene: TRBV20-1
j_gene: TRBJ2-3
d_gene: TRBD2
CDR3nt: TGCAGTGCTAGCTCCGGGACTAGCGGGACCCCAGATACGCAGTATTTT
CDR3aa: CSASSGTSGTPDTQYF

abundance: many
v_gene: TRBV13
j_gene: TRBJ2-5
d_gene: TRBD2
CDR3nt: TGTGCCAGCGGTCGACTAGCAGTGGTAGGAGAGACCCAGTACTTC
CDR3aa: CASGRLAVVGETQYF

abundance: .
v_gene: TRBV11-2
j_gene: TRBJ2-6
d_gene: .
CDR3nt: TGTGCCAGCAGCTTATCGACCTTCTCTGGGGCCAACGTCCTGACTTTC
CDR3aa: CASSLSTFSGANVLTF

abundance: few
v_gene: TRBV28
j_gene: TRBJ1-2
d_gene: TRBD1
CDR3nt: TGTGCCAGCAGGGGACAGGGCCGGCTCTATGGCTACACCTTC
CDR3aa: CASRGQGRLYGYTF

abundance: .
v_gene: TRBV20-1
j_gene: TRBJ1-1
d_gene: .
CDR3nt: TGCAGTGCTAGTAGGGGGGCGAGGGGGAACACTGAAGCTTTCTTT
CDR3aa: CSASRGARGNTEAFF

abundance: .
v_gene: TRBV19
j_gene: TRBJ2-1
d_gene: TRBD1
CDR3nt: TGTGCCAGTAGACAGGGGGTGGAGGAGTTCTTC
CDR3aa: CASRQGVEEFF

abundance: few
v_gene: TRBV28
j_gene: TRBJ2-7
d_gene: TRBD2
CDR3nt: TGTGCCAGCATGCTGGGCGGGAGCACGGGCGAGCAGTACTTC
CDR3aa: CASMLGGSTGEQYF

abundance: few
v_gene: TRBV7-6
j_gene: TRBJ2-1
d_gene: TRBD2
CDR3nt: TGTGCCAGCAGCGGGAGAGAGCGGGAAAAGTCCTACAATGAGCAGTTCTTC
CDR3aa: CASSGREREKSYNEQFF

abundance: .
v_gene: TRBV20-1
j_gene: TRBJ2-2
d_gene: .
CDR3nt: TGCAGTGCGCTGGCCATTATGAACACCGGGGAGCTGTTTTTT
CDR3aa: CSALAIMNTGELFF

abundance: .
v_gene: TRBV19
j_gene: TRBJ2-3
d_gene: .
CDR3nt: TGTGCCAGTAGTATGCTGGCGAGTGCAGATACGCAGTATTTT
CDR3aa: CASSMLASADTQYF